The sequence of this T cell receptor beta chain was determined in a study of blood T cell repertoires in COVID-19. Germline V gene sequence: CDR1 MDHEN, CDR2 SYDVKM. The J segment lost 5 bases and the V segment lost 3 bases, leaving 4 bases of the junction unmatched. This CDR3 is built from 14 residues. Libraries were prepared by immunoSEQ multiplex PCR; TCRdb keeps only in-frame clonotypes and omits some of them. Of about 220,000 clones detected, about 91% appear once; the ten largest clones hold roughly 15%. This clone was recorded only once. The receptor comes from a woman between 50 and 59 years old with acute COVID-19. The chain is built from TRBV28 and TRBJ2-7; 10 positions match TRBD2. Sequencing used PBMCs or T cells enriched from blood (not recorded which). This chain's CDR3 is CASSLGSGRHEQYF. DNA of the CDR3: TGTGCCAGCAGTTTGGGTAGCGGGAGGCACGAGCAGTACTTC.